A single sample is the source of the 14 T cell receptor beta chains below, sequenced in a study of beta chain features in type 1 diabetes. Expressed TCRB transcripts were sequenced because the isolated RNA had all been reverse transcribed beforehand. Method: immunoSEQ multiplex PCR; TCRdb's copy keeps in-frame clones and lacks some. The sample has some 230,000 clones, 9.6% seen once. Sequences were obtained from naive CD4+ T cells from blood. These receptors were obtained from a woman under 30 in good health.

CDR3 DNA: TGTGCCAGCAGTTACTCGATACCCCAGGGGGGCGGCTACACCTTC. This codes for CASSYSIPQGGGYTF. This sequence joins TRBV6-5 and TRBJ1-2, with 7 bases matching TRBD1. There are 15 residues in the CDR3. With 0 bases clipped from V and 8 bases from J, the junction kept 9 bases outside the gene matches. In germline, CDR1 is MNHEY, CDR2 SVGAGI.

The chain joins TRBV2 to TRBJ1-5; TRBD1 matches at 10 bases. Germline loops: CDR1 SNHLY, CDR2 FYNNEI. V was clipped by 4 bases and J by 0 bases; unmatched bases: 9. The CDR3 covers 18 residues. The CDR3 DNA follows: TGTGCCAGCAGTGTAGTACCGGGACAGGGGTATAGCAATCAGCCCCAGCATTTT. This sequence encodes CASSVVPGQGYSNQPQHF.

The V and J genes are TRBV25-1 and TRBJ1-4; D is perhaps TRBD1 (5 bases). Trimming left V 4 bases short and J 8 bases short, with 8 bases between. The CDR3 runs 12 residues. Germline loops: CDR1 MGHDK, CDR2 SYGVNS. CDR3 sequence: CASSAGPEKLFF. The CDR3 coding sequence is TGTGCCAGCAGTGCAGGGCCAGAAAAACTGTTTTTT.

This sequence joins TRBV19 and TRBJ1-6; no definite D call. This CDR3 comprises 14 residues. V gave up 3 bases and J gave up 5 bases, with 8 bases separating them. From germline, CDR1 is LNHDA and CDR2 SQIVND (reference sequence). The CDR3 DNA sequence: TGTGCCAGTAGTATGGCCAGCGATAATTCACCCCTCCACTTT. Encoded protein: CASSMASDNSPLHF.

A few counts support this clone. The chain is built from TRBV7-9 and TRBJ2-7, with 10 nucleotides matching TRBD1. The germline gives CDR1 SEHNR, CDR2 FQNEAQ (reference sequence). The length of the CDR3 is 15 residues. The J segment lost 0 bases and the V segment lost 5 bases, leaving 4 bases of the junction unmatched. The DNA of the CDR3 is TGTGCCAGCAGCGAGGGGACAGGGGTCTCCTACGAGCAGTACTTC. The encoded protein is CASSEGTGVSYEQYF.

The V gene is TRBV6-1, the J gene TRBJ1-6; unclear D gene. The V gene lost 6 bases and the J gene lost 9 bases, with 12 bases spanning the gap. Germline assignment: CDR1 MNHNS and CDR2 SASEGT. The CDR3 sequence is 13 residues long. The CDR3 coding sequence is TGTGCCAGCAGGGTCACTGGCGGTTCACCCCTCCACTTT. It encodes CASRVTGGSPLHF.

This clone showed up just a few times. The CDR3 nucleotides read TGTGCCTGGAGTCTTGCGGGAGATGAGCAGTTCTTC. The encoded protein is CAWSLAGDEQFF. This chain connects TRBV30 to TRBJ2-1, with TRBD2 matching 7 bases. V was pared by 2 bases and J by 8 bases, with 3 bases of the junction left unmatched. Germline CDR1 reads GTSNPN; CDR2 reads SVGIG (reference sequence). The CDR3 contains 12 residues.

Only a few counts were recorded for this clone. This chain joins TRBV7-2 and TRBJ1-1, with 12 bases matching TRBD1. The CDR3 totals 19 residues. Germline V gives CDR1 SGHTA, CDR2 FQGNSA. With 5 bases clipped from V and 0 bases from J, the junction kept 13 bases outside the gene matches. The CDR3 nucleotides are TGTGCCAGCAGCACCTACTACCCGGGACAGGGGGCTCTGAACACTGAAGCTTTCTTT. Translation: CASSTYYPGQGALNTEAFF.

The chain's CDR3 is CSAIQNTEAFF. The DNA of the CDR3 is TGCAGTGCTATACAGAACACTGAAGCTTTCTTT. This sequence joins TRBV20-1 and TRBJ1-1; D unclear. Germline CDR1 reads DFQATT; CDR2 reads SNEGSKA (reference sequence). V lost 4 bases, J lost 1 base, and 4 bases lay in between. This CDR3 spans 11 amino acids.

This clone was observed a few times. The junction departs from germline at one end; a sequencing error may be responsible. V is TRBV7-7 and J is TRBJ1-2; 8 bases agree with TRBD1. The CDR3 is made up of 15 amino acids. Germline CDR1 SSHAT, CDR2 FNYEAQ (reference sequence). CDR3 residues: CASSWHRGFGYGYTF. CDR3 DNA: TGTGCTAGCAGCTGGCACAGGGGGTTTGGCTATGGCTACACCTTC.

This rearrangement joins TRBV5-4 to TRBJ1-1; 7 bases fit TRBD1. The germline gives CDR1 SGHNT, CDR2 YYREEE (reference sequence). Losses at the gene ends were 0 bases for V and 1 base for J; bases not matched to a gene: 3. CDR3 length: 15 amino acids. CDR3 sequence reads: CASSLGGTANTEAFF. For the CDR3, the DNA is TGTGCCAGCAGCTTGGGGGGGACAGCGAACACTGAAGCTTTCTTT.

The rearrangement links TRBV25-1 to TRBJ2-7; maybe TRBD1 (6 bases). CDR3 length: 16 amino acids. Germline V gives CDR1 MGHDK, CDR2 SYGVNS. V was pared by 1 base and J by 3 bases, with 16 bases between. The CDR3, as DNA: TGTGCCAGCAGTGAATCCCCCTCCACAGGGTACTACGAGCAGTACTTC. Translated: CASSESPSTGYYEQYF.

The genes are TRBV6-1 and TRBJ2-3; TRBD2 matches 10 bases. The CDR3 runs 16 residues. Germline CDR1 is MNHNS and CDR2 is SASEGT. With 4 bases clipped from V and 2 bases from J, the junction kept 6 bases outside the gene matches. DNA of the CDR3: TGTGCCAGCAGTGCACGGACTAGCGGACACACAGATACGCAGTATTTT. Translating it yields CASSARTSGHTDTQYF.

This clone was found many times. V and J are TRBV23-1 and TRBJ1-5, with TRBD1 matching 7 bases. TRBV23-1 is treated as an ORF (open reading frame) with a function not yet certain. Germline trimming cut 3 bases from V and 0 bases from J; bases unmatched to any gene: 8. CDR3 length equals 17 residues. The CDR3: CASSHNPTGNSNQPQHF. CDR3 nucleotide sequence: TGCGCCAGCAGTCACAACCCGACAGGGAATAGCAATCAGCCCCAGCATTTT.